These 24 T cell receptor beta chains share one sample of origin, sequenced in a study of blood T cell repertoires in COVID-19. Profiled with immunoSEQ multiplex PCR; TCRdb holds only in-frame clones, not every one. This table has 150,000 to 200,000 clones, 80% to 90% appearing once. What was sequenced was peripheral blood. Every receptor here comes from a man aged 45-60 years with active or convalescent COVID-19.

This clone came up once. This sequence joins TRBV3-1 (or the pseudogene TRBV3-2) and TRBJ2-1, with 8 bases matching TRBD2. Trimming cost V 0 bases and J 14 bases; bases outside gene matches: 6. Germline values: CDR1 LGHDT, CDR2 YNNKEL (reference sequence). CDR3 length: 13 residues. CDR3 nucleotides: TGTGCCAGCAGCCAAGACCGAGCGGGAGACGAGTTCTTC. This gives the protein CASSQDRAGDEFF.

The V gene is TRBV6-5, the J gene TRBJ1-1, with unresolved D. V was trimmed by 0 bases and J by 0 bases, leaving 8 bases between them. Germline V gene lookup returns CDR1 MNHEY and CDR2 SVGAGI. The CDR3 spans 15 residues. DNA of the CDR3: TGTGCCAGCAGTTACTCCCCCAGGCTGAACACTGAAGCTTTCTTT. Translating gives CASSYSPRLNTEAFF.

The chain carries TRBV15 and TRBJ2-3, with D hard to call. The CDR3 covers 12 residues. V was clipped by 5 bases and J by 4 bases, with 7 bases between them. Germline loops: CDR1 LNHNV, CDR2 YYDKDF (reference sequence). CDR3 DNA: TGTGCCACCAGCCCAGGCCCAGATACGCAGTATTTT. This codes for CATSPGPDTQYF.

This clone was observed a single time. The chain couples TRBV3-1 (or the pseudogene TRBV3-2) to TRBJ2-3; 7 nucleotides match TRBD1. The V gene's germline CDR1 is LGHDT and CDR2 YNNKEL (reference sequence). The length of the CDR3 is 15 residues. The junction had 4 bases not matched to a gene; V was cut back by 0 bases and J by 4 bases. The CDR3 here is CASSQDPGQSDTQYF. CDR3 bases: TGTGCCAGCAGCCAAGACCCGGGACAGTCAGATACGCAGTATTTT.

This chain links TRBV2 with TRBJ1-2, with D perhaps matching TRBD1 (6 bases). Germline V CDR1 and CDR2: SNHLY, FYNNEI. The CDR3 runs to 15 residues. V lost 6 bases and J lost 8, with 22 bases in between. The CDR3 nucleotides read TGTGCCAGCAGCGTAAAAAAACAGGGTTTGTGGGGCTACACCTTC. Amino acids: CASSVKKQGLWGYTF.

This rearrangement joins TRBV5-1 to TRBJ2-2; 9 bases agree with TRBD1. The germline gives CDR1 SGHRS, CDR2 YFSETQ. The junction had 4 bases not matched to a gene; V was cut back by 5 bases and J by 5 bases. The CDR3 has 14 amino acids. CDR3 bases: TGCGCCAGCAGTCCGGGACAGGGTACCGGGGAGCTGTTTTTT. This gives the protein CASSPGQGTGELFF.

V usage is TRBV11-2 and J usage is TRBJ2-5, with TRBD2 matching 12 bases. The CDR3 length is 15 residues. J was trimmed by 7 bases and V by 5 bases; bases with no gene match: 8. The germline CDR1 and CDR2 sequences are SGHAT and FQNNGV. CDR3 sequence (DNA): TGTGCCAGCAGCAACCTAGCGGGGGGGCTCGGGACCCAGTACTTC. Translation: CASSNLAGGLGTQYF.

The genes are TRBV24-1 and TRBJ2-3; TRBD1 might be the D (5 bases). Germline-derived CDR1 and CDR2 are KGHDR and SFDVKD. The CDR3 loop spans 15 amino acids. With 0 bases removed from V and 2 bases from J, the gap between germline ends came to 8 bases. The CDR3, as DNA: TGTGCCACCAGTGATTTGCTACAGGACACAGATACGCAGTATTTT. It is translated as CATSDLLQDTDTQYF.

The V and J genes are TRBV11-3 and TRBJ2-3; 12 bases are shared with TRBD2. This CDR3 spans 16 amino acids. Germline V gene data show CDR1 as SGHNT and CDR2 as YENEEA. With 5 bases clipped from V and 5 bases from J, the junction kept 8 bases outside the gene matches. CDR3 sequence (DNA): TGTGCCAGCAGCCCGGGGGGACTAGCGGGTGGAGATACGCAGTATTTT. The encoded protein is CASSPGGLAGGDTQYF.

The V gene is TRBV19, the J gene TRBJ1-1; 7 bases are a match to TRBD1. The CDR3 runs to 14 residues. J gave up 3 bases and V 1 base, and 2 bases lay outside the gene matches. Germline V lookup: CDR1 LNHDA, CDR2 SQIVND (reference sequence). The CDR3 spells CASSIGGGHTEAFF. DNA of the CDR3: TGTGCCAGTAGTATAGGAGGGGGCCACACTGAAGCTTTCTTT.

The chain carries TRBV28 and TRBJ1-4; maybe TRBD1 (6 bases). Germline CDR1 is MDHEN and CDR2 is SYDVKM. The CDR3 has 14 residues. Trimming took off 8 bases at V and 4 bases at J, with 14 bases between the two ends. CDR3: CASSRGGDNEKLFF. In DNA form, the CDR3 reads TGTGCCAGCTCCCGGGGGGGCGATAATGAAAAACTGTTTTTT.

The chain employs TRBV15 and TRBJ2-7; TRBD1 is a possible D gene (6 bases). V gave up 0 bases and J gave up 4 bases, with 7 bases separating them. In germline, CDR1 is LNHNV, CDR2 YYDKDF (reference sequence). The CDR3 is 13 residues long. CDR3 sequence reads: CATSRERGYEQYF. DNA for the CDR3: TGTGCCACCAGCAGAGAAAGGGGGTACGAGCAGTACTTC.

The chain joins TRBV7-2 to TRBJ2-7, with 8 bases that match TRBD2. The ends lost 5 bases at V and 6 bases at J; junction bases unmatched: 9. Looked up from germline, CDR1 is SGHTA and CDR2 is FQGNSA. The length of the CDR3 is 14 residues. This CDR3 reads CASSPGGGSFEQYF. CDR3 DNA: TGTGCCAGCAGCCCCGGGGGGGGTTCGTTCGAGCAGTACTTC.

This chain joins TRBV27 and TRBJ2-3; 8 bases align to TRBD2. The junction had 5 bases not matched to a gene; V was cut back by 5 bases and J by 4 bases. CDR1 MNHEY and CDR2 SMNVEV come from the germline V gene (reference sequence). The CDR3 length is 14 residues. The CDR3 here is CASSTPGLADTQYF. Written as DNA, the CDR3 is TGTGCCAGCAGTACACCGGGACTAGCAGATACGCAGTATTTT.

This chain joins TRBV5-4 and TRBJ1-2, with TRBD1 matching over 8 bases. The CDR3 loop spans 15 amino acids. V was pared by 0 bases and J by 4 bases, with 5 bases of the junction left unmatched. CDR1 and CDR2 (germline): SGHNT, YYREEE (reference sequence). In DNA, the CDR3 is TGTGCCAGCAGCTTGGTGCAGGGGGCCAGCTATGGCTACACCTTC. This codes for CASSLVQGASYGYTF.

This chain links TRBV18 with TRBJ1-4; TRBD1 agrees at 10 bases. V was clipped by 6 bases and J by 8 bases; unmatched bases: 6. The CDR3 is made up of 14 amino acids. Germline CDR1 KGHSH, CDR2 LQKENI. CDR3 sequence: CASSGTGEAEKLFF. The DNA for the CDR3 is TGTGCCAGCTCCGGGACAGGGGAGGCGGAAAAACTGTTTTTT.

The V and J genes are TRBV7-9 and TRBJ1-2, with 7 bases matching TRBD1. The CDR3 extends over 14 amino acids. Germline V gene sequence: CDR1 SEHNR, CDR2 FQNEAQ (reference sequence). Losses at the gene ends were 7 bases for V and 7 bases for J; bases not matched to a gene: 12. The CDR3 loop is CASINTGDTGGYTF. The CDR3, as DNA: TGTGCCAGCATTAACACAGGGGATACAGGTGGCTACACCTTC.

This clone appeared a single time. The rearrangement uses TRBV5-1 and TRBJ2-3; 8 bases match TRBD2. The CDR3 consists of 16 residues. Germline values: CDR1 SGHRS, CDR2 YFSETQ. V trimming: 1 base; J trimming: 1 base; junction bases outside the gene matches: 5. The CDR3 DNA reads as TGCGCCAGCAGCTTGCTCACGGGGGGGGGCACAGATACGCAGTATTTT. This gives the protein CASSLLTGGGTDTQYF.

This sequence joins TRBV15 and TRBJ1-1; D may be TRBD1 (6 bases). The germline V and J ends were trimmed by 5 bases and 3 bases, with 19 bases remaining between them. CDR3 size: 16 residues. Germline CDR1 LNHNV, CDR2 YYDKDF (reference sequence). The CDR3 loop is CATSGRDNSEDTEAFF. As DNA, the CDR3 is TGTGCCACCAGCGGTAGGGACAATTCTGAGGACACTGAAGCTTTCTTT.

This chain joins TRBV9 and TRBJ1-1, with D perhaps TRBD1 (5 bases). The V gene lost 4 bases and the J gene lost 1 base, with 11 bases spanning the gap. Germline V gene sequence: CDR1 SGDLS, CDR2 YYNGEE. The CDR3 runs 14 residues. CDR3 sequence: CASSIADRNTEAFF. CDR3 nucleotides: TGTGCCAGCAGCATAGCTGACAGGAACACTGAAGCTTTCTTT.

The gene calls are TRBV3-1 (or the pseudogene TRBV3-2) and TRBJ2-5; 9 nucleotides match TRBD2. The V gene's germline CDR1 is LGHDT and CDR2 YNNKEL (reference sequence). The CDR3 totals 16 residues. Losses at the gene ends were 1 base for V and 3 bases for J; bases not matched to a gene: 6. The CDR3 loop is CASSQGLAGREETQYF. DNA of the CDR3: TGTGCCAGCAGCCAAGGCCTAGCGGGAAGGGAAGAGACCCAGTACTTC.

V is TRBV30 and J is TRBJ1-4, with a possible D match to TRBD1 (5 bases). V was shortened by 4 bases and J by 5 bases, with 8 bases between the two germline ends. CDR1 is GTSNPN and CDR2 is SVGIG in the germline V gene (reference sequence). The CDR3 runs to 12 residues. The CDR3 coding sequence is TGTGCCTGGACAGGGAGGAATGAAAAACTGTTTTTT. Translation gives CAWTGRNEKLFF.

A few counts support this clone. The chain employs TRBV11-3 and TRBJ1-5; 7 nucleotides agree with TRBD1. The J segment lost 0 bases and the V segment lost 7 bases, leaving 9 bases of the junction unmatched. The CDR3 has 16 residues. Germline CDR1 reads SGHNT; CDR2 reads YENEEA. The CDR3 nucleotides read TGTGCCAGCACATCGGACAGGCAATATAGCAATCAGCCCCAGCATTTT. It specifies CASTSDRQYSNQPQHF. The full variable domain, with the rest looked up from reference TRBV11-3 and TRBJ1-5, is EAGVVQSPRYKIIEKKQPVAFWCNPISGHNTLYWYLQNLGQGPELLIRYENEEAVDDSQLPKDRFSAERLKGVDSTLKIQPAELGDSAVYLCASTSDRQYSNQPQHFGDGTRLSIL.

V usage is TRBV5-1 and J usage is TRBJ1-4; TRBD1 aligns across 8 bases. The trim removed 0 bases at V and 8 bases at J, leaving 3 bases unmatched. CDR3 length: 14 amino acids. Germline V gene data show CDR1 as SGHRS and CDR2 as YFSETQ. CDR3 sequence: CASSLAAGGEKLFF. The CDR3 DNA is TGCGCCAGCAGCTTGGCGGCAGGGGGCGAAAAACTGTTTTTT.